Listed here are 26 T cell receptor beta chains from one sample, sequenced in a study of cytomegalovirus exposure and HLA in healthy donors. Both 60 Vbeta primers and 13 Jbeta primers went into the PCR. Profiled with immunoSEQ multiplex PCR; TCRdb holds only in-frame clones, not every one. The sample comprises under 200,000 clones, over 65% of which are singletons, and 3.1% rests with the top ten. Sequencing used PBMCs. Source of these receptors: a woman aged 35 to 49 in good health and CMV-seronegative.

The V and J genes are TRBV28 and TRBJ2-1, with 11 nucleotides matching TRBD2. CDR3 length: 15 residues. V lost 7 bases to trimming and J lost 5 bases; unmatched junction nucleotides: 7. Germline CDR1 is MDHEN and CDR2 is SYDVKM. Here the CDR3 DNA reads TGTGCCAGCACCTCCGGGACTAGCGGTAACAATGAGCAGTTCTTC. Amino acids: CASTSGTSGNNEQFF.

In this sample, this clone turned up a few times. The genes are TRBV5-1 and TRBJ2-5, with 8 bases identical to TRBD1. The germline CDR1 and CDR2 sequences are SGHRS and YFSETQ. After removal of 7 bases from V and 0 bases from J, the junction contained 11 bases not matched to a gene. There are 16 residues in the CDR3. The CDR3 spells CASCGGTGGYQETQYF. CDR3 sequence (DNA): TGCGCCAGCTGTGGCGGGACAGGCGGGTACCAAGAGACCCAGTACTTC.

This clone was seen only a few times. The rearrangement joins TRBV6-5 to TRBJ2-7; 9 nucleotides agree with TRBD1. Germline CDR1 is MNHEY and CDR2 is SVGAGI. CDR3 length: 13 residues. After removal of 7 bases from V and 5 bases from J, the junction contained 6 bases not matched to a gene. The CDR3 DNA sequence: TGTGCCAGCACCAGACAGGGGGTCCACGAGCAGTACTTC. As protein: CASTRQGVHEQYF.

The chain carries TRBV28 and TRBJ1-2, with 7 bases aligning to TRBD1. With 5 bases clipped from V and 4 bases from J, the junction kept 10 bases outside the gene matches. Germline-derived CDR1 and CDR2 are MDHEN and SYDVKM. The CDR3 loop spans 15 amino acids. CDR3 sequence (DNA): TGTGCCAGCAGTGGGAGAGGGGGCCCCATCTATGGCTACACCTTC. Encoded protein: CASSGRGGPIYGYTF.

V usage is TRBV7-9 and J usage is TRBJ1-1, with D perhaps TRBD1 (5 bases). CDR3 length: 13 residues. Trimming pared 5 bases from V and 7 bases from J, leaving 14 bases between. From germline, CDR1 is SEHNR and CDR2 FQNEAQ (reference sequence). The CDR3 coding sequence is TGTGCCAGCAGCGGGGCCCCGACCTTTGAAGCTTTCTTT. Its translation: CASSGAPTFEAFF.

The V gene is TRBV5-1, the J gene TRBJ2-1; D is uncertain. Trimming pared 2 bases from V and 0 bases from J, leaving 9 bases between. CDR1 and CDR2 from the germline V gene are SGHRS and YFSETQ. The CDR3 consists of 15 residues. CDR3 sequence (DNA): TGCGCCAGCAGCTTACCACAAAGCTCCTACAATGAGCAGTTCTTC. It encodes CASSLPQSSYNEQFF.

This clone was seen a single time. The chain links TRBV6-5 to TRBJ2-3; 13 bases agree with TRBD2. The CDR3 runs 15 residues. Germline V gives CDR1 MNHEY, CDR2 SVGAGI. V trimming: 5 bases; J trimming: 4 bases; junction bases outside the gene matches: 3. CDR3 DNA: TGTGCCAGCAGTCTTGGACTAGCGGGGGCAGATACGCAGTATTTT. It is translated as CASSLGLAGADTQYF.

The chain has TRBV7-2 and TRBJ1-1, with 7 bases that match TRBD1. This CDR3 comprises 17 residues. Looked up from germline, CDR1 is SGHTA and CDR2 is FQGNSA. With V trimmed by 5 bases and J by 0 bases, 12 bases remained unmatched. The CDR3 region is CASSLLPGQTMNTEAFF. The CDR3, as DNA: TGTGCCAGCAGCCTACTTCCGGGACAGACCATGAACACTGAAGCTTTCTTT.

V is TRBV6-5 and J is TRBJ1-2; tentatively, D is TRBD1 (6 bases). The ends were cut back, 7 bases at V and 4 bases at J, with 19 bases in the middle. Germline loops: CDR1 MNHEY, CDR2 SVGAGI. The CDR3 consists of 15 residues. In nucleotides, the CDR3 is TGTGCCAGCACCATAGGGGGGGCGAGTAGCTATGGCTACACCTTC. Its protein product is CASTIGGASSYGYTF.

This clone was seen a few times. This chain uses TRBV4-2 with TRBJ2-3, with TRBD2 matching 9 bases. Germline V gene data show CDR1 as LGHNA and CDR2 as YNFKEQ. The CDR3 contains 17 residues. With V trimmed by 6 bases and J by 6 bases, 16 bases remained unmatched. The chain's CDR3 is CASSPGPLAGRRDTQYF. For the CDR3, the DNA is TGTGCCAGCAGTCCAGGGCCTCTAGCGGGGAGGCGGGATACGCAGTATTTT.

The chain links TRBV6-5 to TRBJ1-2; D possibly corresponds to TRBD1 (5 bases). Germline V gene sequence: CDR1 MNHEY, CDR2 SVGAGI. The CDR3 is made up of 15 amino acids. V was clipped by 7 bases and J by 0 bases, with 15 bases between them. CDR3 sequence: CASTYGGTANYGYTF. For the CDR3, the DNA is TGTGCCAGCACCTACGGGGGGACGGCTAACTATGGCTACACCTTC.

The V gene is TRBV5-1, the J gene TRBJ2-1, with 10 positions matching TRBD2. Germline V CDR1 and CDR2: SGHRS, YFSETQ. The J segment lost 1 base and the V segment lost 0 bases, leaving 1 base of the junction unmatched. CDR3 length equals 16 residues. CDR3 sequence (DNA): TGCGCCAGCAGCTTGGCACTAGCGGGGTCCTACAATGAGCAGTTCTTC. Protein: CASSLALAGSYNEQFF.

A few counts support this clone. The chain uses TRBV11-2 and TRBJ1-3; 7 bases match TRBD1. This CDR3 is 15 amino acids long. From germline, CDR1 is SGHAT and CDR2 FQNNGV. Losses at the gene ends were 2 bases for V and 4 bases for J; bases not matched to a gene: 5. For the CDR3, the DNA is TGTGCCAGCAGCTTATGGGACAGTGGCGGAAACACCATATATTTT. Protein: CASSLWDSGGNTIYF.

In regard to this clone: Germline is not matched at one junction end, which may reflect a read error. This chain uses TRBV7-9 with TRBJ1-1, with D perhaps TRBD1 (5 bases). CDR1 SEHNR and CDR2 FQNEAQ come from the germline V gene (reference sequence). There are 13 residues in the CDR3. As DNA, the CDR3 is TGTTCCAGCAGCTTAGAACAGGTTGGAGAAGCTTTCTTT. Encoded protein: CSSSLEQVGEAFF.

The chain joins TRBV6-6 to TRBJ1-2; 9 positions agree with TRBD1. The CDR3 has 15 amino acids. The V gene's germline CDR1 is MNHNY and CDR2 SVGAGI (reference sequence). The J segment lost 5 bases and the V segment lost 2 bases, leaving 6 bases of the junction unmatched. CDR3 in amino acids: CASSYRTGDGYGYTF. In DNA form, the CDR3 reads TGTGCCAGCAGTTACAGGACAGGGGATGGGTATGGCTACACCTTC.

The V and J genes are TRBV4-2 and TRBJ2-5, with 8 bases that match TRBD1. The V gene end was trimmed by 0 bases and the J gene end by 4 bases; junction bases not matched to a gene: 7. CDR1 and CDR2 (germline): LGHNA, YNFKEQ. The CDR3 extends over 16 amino acids. CDR3 nucleotide sequence: TGTGCCAGCAGCCAAGATCCAGGGGGCGCAGGAGAGACCCAGTACTTC. Residues: CASSQDPGGAGETQYF.

This sequence joins TRBV5-1 and TRBJ2-1; TRBD2 matches at 10 bases. CDR1 and CDR2 (germline): SGHRS, YFSETQ. There are 17 residues in the CDR3. The V gene end was trimmed by 0 bases and the J gene end by 12 bases; junction bases not matched to a gene: 15. The CDR3 region is CASSLGLAGAPTMRQFF. The CDR3 nucleotides are TGCGCCAGCAGCTTGGGGCTAGCGGGGGCACCCACAATGAGGCAGTTCTTC.

The genes are TRBV5-4 and TRBJ1-2; TRBD1 aligns across 8 bases. Germline trimming cut 3 bases from V and 3 bases from J; bases unmatched to any gene: 7. The CDR3 extends over 15 amino acids. CDR1 and CDR2 (germline): SGHNT, YYREEE (reference sequence). CDR3 nucleotides: TGTGCCAGCAGCTCGACGCAGGGGGCGCACTATGGCTACACCTTC. Its protein is CASSSTQGAHYGYTF.

The chain combines TRBV21-1 with TRBJ1-1. TRBV21-1 is flagged as a pseudogene. The CDR3 contains 10 residues. Written as DNA, the CDR3 is TGTGCCAGCAGCACGGTAGAAGCTTTCTTT. Translated, it gives CASSTVEAFF.

The chain couples TRBV2 to TRBJ2-6, with D tentatively TRBD1 (5 bases). Germline CDR1 reads SNHLY; CDR2 reads FYNNEI. The V gene lost 7 bases and the J gene lost 2 bases, with 12 bases spanning the gap. This CDR3 has 15 amino acids. The DNA for the CDR3 is TGTGCCAGCACTCAACTGGGGCCTGGGGCCAACGTCCTGACTTTC. It yields the protein CASTQLGPGANVLTF.

This chain uses TRBV5-1 with TRBJ1-2; TRBD1 agrees at 9 bases. The CDR3 length is 15 residues. CDR1 is SGHRS, CDR2 YFSETQ, per germline. Unmatched junction bases numbered 5, after V lost 3 bases and J lost 2 bases. The CDR3 reads CASSSTGGGNYGYTF. Here the CDR3 DNA reads TGCGCCAGCAGCTCCACAGGGGGCGGAAACTATGGCTACACCTTC.

There are a few counts of this clone. The V and J genes are TRBV10-2 and TRBJ2-7, with D maybe TRBD2 (5 bases). CDR3 length: 14 residues. V was shortened by 2 bases and J by 4 bases, with 12 bases between the two germline ends. Germline V gives CDR1 WSHSY, CDR2 SAAADI. The CDR3 bases are TGCGCCAGCAGTGAGGGAGGTAACCTATACGAGCAGTACTTC. It yields the protein CASSEGGNLYEQYF.

V and J are TRBV11-2 and TRBJ2-3; D unclear. The V gene lost 6 bases and the J gene lost 5 bases, with 9 bases spanning the gap. The CDR3 covers 12 residues. Germline CDR1 SGHAT, CDR2 FQNNGV. In nucleotides, the CDR3 is TGTGCCAGCAGTTCCCCCATAGATACGCAGTATTTT. This codes for CASSSPIDTQYF.

The V call is TRBV7-3, the J call TRBJ2-2; 9 positions match TRBD2. Germline V gives CDR1 SGHTA, CDR2 FQGTGA. The ends lost 2 bases at V and 6 bases at J; junction bases unmatched: 4. The CDR3 runs 15 residues. The DNA for the CDR3 is TGTGCCAGCAGCTTAGACGGGACTAGCTCCGGGGAGCTGTTTTTT. This sequence encodes CASSLDGTSSGELFF.

As for this clone: This CDR3 is also generated by other DNA sequences in the sample. The chain is built from TRBV5-4 and TRBJ1-1; D possibly corresponds to TRBD1 (5 bases). V gave up 0 bases and J gave up 1 base, with 7 bases separating them. Per germline, CDR1 SGHNT and CDR2 YYREEE (reference sequence). The CDR3 runs to 14 residues. The CDR3 region is CASSLGGGNTEAFF. CDR3 in DNA: TGTGCCAGCAGCTTGGGGGGCGGGAACACTGAAGCTTTCTTT.

This clone was counted a single time. The CDR3 region has the DNA TGTGCCAGCAGCCCCTCCCGAGAGACCCAGTACTTC. Protein: CASSPSRETQYF. V usage is TRBV7-6 and J usage is TRBJ2-5, with D unclear. V lost 5 bases to trimming and J lost 4 bases, with 8 bases between them. Germline CDR1 is SGHVS and CDR2 is FNYEAQ. The CDR3 length is 12 residues.